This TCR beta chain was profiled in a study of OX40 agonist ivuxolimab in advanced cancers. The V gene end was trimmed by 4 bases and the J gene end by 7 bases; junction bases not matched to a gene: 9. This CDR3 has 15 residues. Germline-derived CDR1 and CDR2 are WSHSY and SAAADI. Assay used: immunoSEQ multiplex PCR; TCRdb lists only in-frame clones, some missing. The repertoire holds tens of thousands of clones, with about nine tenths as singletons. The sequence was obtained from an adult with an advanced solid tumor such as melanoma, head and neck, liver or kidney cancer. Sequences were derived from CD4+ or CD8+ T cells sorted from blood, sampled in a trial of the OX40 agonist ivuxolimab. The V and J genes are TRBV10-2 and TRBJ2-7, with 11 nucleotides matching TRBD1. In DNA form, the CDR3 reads TGCGCCAGCAGTGTGGGGACAGGGGGTTCGGGGGAGCAGTACTTC. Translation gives CASSVGTGGSGEQYF.